Following are 2 T cell receptor beta chains from one sample sequenced in a study of cytomegalovirus exposure and HLA in healthy donors. In the PCR, 60 Vbeta and 13 Jbeta primers were used. Sequencing was performed with immunoSEQ multiplex PCR; in TCRdb, only in-frame clones are kept and a portion is missing. Of around 64,000 clones in the sample, under 80% were seen once. Input material: PBMCs. Every receptor here comes from a man younger than 45 in good health and CMV-seropositive.

The rearrangement joins TRBV9 to TRBJ2-3, with D perhaps TRBD2 (6 bases). Germline CDR1 SGDLS, CDR2 YYNGEE. CDR3 length: 13 residues. V shed 2 bases and J shed 4 bases, with 8 bases lying between them. In DNA, the CDR3 is TGTGCCAGCAGCGTCCCGGGGGCAGATACGCAGTATTTT. Translation: CASSVPGADTQYF.

CDR3 region: CASSPWADNYNEQFF. The CDR3 nucleotides read TGTGCCAGCTCACCGTGGGCGGACAACTACAATGAGCAGTTCTTC. The chain employs TRBV18 and TRBJ2-1; tentatively, D is TRBD1 (5 bases). CDR1 is KGHSH and CDR2 is LQKENI in the germline V gene. Trimming stripped 3 bases from V and 3 bases from J, with 12 bases between. The CDR3 runs 15 residues.